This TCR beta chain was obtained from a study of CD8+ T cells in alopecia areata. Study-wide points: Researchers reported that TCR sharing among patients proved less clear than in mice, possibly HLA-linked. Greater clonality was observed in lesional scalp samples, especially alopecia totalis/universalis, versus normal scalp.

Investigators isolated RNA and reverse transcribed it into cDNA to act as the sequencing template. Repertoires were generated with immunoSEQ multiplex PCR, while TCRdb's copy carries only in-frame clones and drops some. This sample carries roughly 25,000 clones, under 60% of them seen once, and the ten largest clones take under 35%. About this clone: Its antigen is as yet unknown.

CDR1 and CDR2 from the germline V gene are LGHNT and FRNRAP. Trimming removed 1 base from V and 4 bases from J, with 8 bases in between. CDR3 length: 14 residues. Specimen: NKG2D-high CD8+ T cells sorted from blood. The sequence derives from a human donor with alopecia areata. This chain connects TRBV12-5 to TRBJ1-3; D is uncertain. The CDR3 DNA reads TGTGCTAGTGGTTTGGGCATGGGCGGAAACACCATATATTTT. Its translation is CASGLGMGGNTIYF.